The 27 T cell receptor beta chains given below trace back to one sample, sequenced in a study of T cell repertoires in cytomegalovirus infection. No antigens are known for them. TCRdb reprocessed the reads with MiXCR, giving one entry per CDR3 protein. The repertoire holds 100,000 to 150,000 distinct CDR3 sequences, roughly 25% seen once, with almost 35% in the top ten. The material sequenced was PBMCs, sequenced either directly or after in vitro stimulation (not recorded which). These TCRs come from a human donor in good health (CMV status not recorded). Some clones in this sample may be carry-over from other donors' samples.

The table lists this clonotype with many counts. CDR3 DNA: TGTGCCAGCAGCCCCTCTTACGAGCAGTTCTTC. It translates to CASSPSYEQFF. The chain has TRBV7-2 and TRBJ2-1, with D unclear. Germline assignment: CDR1 SGHTA and CDR2 FQGNSA. This CDR3 is 11 amino acids long. The V gene lost 5 bases and the J gene lost 10 bases, with 9 bases spanning the gap.

This clonotype has at least ten counts. This rearrangement joins TRBV6-1 to TRBJ1-6; TRBD1 might be the D (5 bases). In germline, CDR1 is MNHNS, CDR2 SASEGT. Trimming shortened V by 7 bases and J by 3 bases, and 13 bases separated the two germline ends. The CDR3 runs 15 residues. CDR3 protein: CASTLGQGYNSPLHF. CDR3 bases: TGTGCCAGCACCCTCGGTCAGGGCTATAATTCACCCCTCCACTTT.

CDR3 amino acids: CASSYGTSFEVEQFF. The CDR3 bases are TGTGCCAGCAGTTACGGGACTAGCTTTGAGGTTGAGCAGTTCTTC. The chain is built from TRBV6-2 or TRBV6-3 and TRBJ2-1, with TRBD2 identical over 9 bases. V shed 2 bases and J 9 bases; nucleotides not matched to a gene: 8. CDR1 and CDR2 from the germline V gene are MNHEY and SVGEGT. The CDR3 length is 15 residues.

This clonotype was counted between two and nine times. The CDR3 DNA reads TGCAGTGCTCACCGCGTAGGGCTAAACACTGAAGCTTTCTTT. It translates to CSAHRVGLNTEAFF. This chain connects TRBV20-1 to TRBJ1-1; D gene uncertain. CDR3 length: 14 residues. Germline CDR1 is DFQATT and CDR2 is SNEGSKA (reference sequence). V lost 5 bases and J 2 bases, leaving 15 bases between the germline ends.

This clonotype came up a few times. This chain links TRBV6-6 with TRBJ1-6, with D uncertain. The germline gives CDR1 MNHNY, CDR2 SVGAGI (reference sequence). CDR3 length: 14 amino acids. The V end was cut by 6 bases, the J end by 10 bases, with 16 bases between. CDR3 coding DNA: TGTGCCAGCAGCTCGTCCGGACGCGAGTCACCCCTCCACTTT. This encodes CASSSSGRESPLHF.

This clonotype turned up a few times. The chain uses TRBV28 and TRBJ2-3, with 14 bases fitting TRBD2. V trimming: 4 bases; J trimming: 8 bases; junction bases outside the gene matches: 5. The germline gives CDR1 MDHEN, CDR2 SYDVKM. The CDR3 consists of 15 residues. The CDR3 coding sequence is TGTGCCAGCAGTTCGGGGACTAGCGGGAGCGGTACGCAGTATTTT. Amino acid sequence: CASSSGTSGSGTQYF.

The chain combines TRBV27 with TRBJ1-1; D may be TRBD1 (6 bases). The CDR3 has 14 amino acids. From germline, CDR1 is MNHEY and CDR2 SMNVEV (reference sequence). Trimming removed 7 bases at V and 6 bases at J, with 18 bases between. The DNA of the CDR3 is TGTGCCAGCAAGGGCAGGGGCAGGGTCGCTGAAGCTTTCTTT. Translation gives CASKGRGRVAEAFF.

The V gene is TRBV28, the J gene TRBJ2-3; 11 bases agree with TRBD2. Germline CDR1 reads MDHEN; CDR2 reads SYDVKM. Unmatched junction bases numbered 9, after V lost 6 bases and J lost 4 bases. This CDR3 spans 16 amino acids. CDR3 DNA: TGTGCCAGCAGCCGCACTAGCGGGAGAGGAGCAGATACGCAGTATTTT. It translates to CASSRTSGRGADTQYF.

CDR3 nucleotides: TGTGCCAGCAGTTACGGAGTGACGGGCTCCTACGAGCAGTACTTC. Translation: CASSYGVTGSYEQYF. V and J are TRBV6-2 or TRBV6-3 and TRBJ2-7; D is unresolved. Trimming removed 2 bases at V and 0 bases at J, with 11 bases between. The CDR3 sequence is 15 residues long. CDR1 is MNHEY, CDR2 SVGEGT, per germline.

The chain combines TRBV10-3 with TRBJ2-6; 15 nucleotides line up with TRBD2. J was trimmed by 0 bases and V by 3 bases; bases with no gene match: 6. Germline V lookup: CDR1 ENHRY, CDR2 SYGVKD. CDR3 length: 20 amino acids. CDR3 sequence reads: CAISEPGLAGGPSGANVLTF. CDR3 coding DNA: TGTGCCATCAGTGAACCGGGACTAGCGGGAGGACCCTCTGGGGCCAACGTCCTGACTTTC.

The rearrangement links TRBV28 to TRBJ1-5; D remains ambiguous. Germline V gene lookup returns CDR1 MDHEN and CDR2 SYDVKM. V lost 3 bases and J 0 bases, leaving 9 bases between the germline ends. The CDR3 is 15 residues long. The chain's CDR3 is CASSFGTFSNQPQHF. The CDR3 bases are TGTGCCAGCAGTTTCGGCACCTTTAGCAATCAGCCCCAGCATTTT.

This clonotype has at least ten counts. The V and J genes are TRBV20-1 and TRBJ1-1; 7 positions agree with TRBD1. V shed 2 bases and J 4 bases; nucleotides not matched to a gene: 13. Per germline, CDR1 DFQATT and CDR2 SNEGSKA (reference sequence). The CDR3 sequence is 16 residues long. The CDR3 sequence is CSARSQGMVVFTEAFF. DNA of the CDR3: TGCAGTGCTAGATCACAGGGGATGGTTGTATTCACTGAAGCTTTCTTT.

V and J are TRBV19 and TRBJ1-5; D remains unclear. CDR1 and CDR2 from the germline V gene are LNHDA and SQIVND (reference sequence). The CDR3 runs 12 residues. Trimming stripped 3 bases from V and 8 bases from J, with 8 bases between. The CDR3: CASSISNEPQHF. CDR3 nucleotides: TGTGCCAGTAGTATCTCGAATGAGCCCCAGCATTTT.

This clonotype was seen a handful of times. J is TRBJ2-7 and V is TRBV28; 13 bases are a match to TRBD2. The junction had 0 bases not matched to a gene; V was cut back by 2 bases and J by 5 bases. Germline values: CDR1 MDHEN, CDR2 SYDVKM. CDR3 size: 14 residues. The CDR3 nucleotides are TGTGCCAGCAGTTTAGGGACTAGCGGGAACGAGCAGTACTTC. Translating gives CASSLGTSGNEQYF.

This clonotype was found a few times. The chain joins TRBV11-3 to TRBJ2-3; tentatively, D is TRBD2 (6 bases). V was trimmed by 8 bases and J by 4 bases, leaving 16 bases between them. This CDR3 region has 14 residues. Germline V gene data show CDR1 as SGHNT and CDR2 as YENEEA. The CDR3: CASGIWGGPDTQYF. The CDR3 DNA reads as TGTGCCAGCGGAATTTGGGGAGGCCCAGATACGCAGTATTTT.

This clonotype was found many times. The rearrangement links TRBV7-2 to TRBJ2-1; a weak D match, TRBD2 (7 bases). Trimming cost V 3 bases and J 8 bases, with 20 bases left between them. The germline CDR1 and CDR2 sequences are SGHTA and FQGNSA. The CDR3 totals 16 residues. This CDR3 reads CASSFRGTIGVDEQFF. In nucleotides, the CDR3 is TGTGCCAGCAGCTTTAGGGGGACTATAGGGGTCGATGAGCAGTTCTTC.

This clonotype occurred many times. The chain employs TRBV7-2 and TRBJ1-5; D unclear. V gave up 1 base and J gave up 3 bases, with 19 bases separating them. The germline CDR1 and CDR2 sequences are SGHTA and FQGNSA. This CDR3 is built from 18 residues. This chain's CDR3 is CASSLVVSGSILNQPQHF. The CDR3, as DNA: TGTGCCAGCAGCTTAGTCGTATCGGGTTCGATACTCAATCAGCCCCAGCATTTT.

The chain has TRBV7-2 and TRBJ2-5; possibly TRBD2 for D (6 bases). In germline, CDR1 is SGHTA, CDR2 FQGNSA. V was cut by 1 base and J by 5 bases, with 17 bases left in between. This CDR3 comprises 16 residues. CDR3 loop: CASSLDALRGRETQYF. CDR3 nucleotide sequence: TGTGCCAGCAGCTTAGATGCTCTTCGGGGGAGGGAGACCCAGTACTTC.

As regards this clonotype: Being one base from a much bigger clone, this may be a read error. J is TRBJ2-1 and V is TRBV7-6; no reliable D call. Germline V gene data show CDR1 as SGHVS and CDR2 as FNYEAQ. This CDR3 has 14 amino acids. The CDR3 DNA reads TGTGCCAGCAGCCCGAAGATAGGTTACAATGAGCAGTTATTC. This translates into CASSPKIGYNEQLF. The full variable domain, rest sourced from reference TRBV7-6 and TRBJ2-1, is GAGVSQSPRYKVTKRGQDVALRCDPISGHVSLYWYRQALGQGPEFLTYFNYEAQQDKSGLPNDRFSAERPEGSISTLTIQRTEQRDSAMYRCASSPKIGYNEQLFGPGTRLTVL.

The chain is built from TRBV10-3 and TRBJ1-1; 9 nucleotides line up with TRBD1. There are 14 residues in the CDR3. Germline-derived CDR1 and CDR2 are ENHRY and SYGVKD. V trimming: 7 bases; J trimming: 3 bases; junction bases outside the gene matches: 6. CDR3 amino acids: CAINGQGIDTEAFF. The CDR3 DNA sequence: TGTGCCATCAACGGACAGGGGATTGACACTGAAGCTTTCTTT.

CDR3 coding DNA: TGTGCCAGCAGCGTAGAAGGGGCCCCTGGGACTGAAGCTTTCTTT. Translation: CASSVEGAPGTEAFF. This chain uses TRBV9 with TRBJ1-1; perhaps TRBD1 as D (5 bases). CDR1 and CDR2 (germline): SGDLS, YYNGEE. V was trimmed by 0 bases and J by 5 bases, leaving 14 bases between them. The length of the CDR3 is 15 residues.

This clonotype was counted ten times or more. The chain combines TRBV7-2 with TRBJ2-3, with 7 nucleotides matching TRBD2. The CDR3 covers 14 residues. CDR1 is SGHTA, CDR2 FQGNSA, per germline. Trimming cost V 7 bases and J 0 bases; bases outside gene matches: 4. As DNA, the CDR3 is TGTGCCAGCACCCTAGCGGCTAGCACAGATACGCAGTATTTT. This encodes CASTLAASTDTQYF.

There are a few counts of this clonotype. The CDR3 here is CASSSSRETGELFF. The CDR3 DNA reads TGTGCCAGCAGCTCGAGCAGGGAAACCGGGGAGCTGTTTTTT. This chain links TRBV11-3 with TRBJ2-2, with D possibly being TRBD1 (5 bases). CDR3 length equals 14 residues. V was shortened by 4 bases and J by 5 bases, with 11 bases between the two germline ends. The germline V gene encodes CDR1 SGHNT and CDR2 YENEEA.

The chain joins TRBV7-2 to TRBJ1-1, with D unclear. The CDR3 consists of 13 residues. With 2 bases removed from V and 1 base from J, the gap between germline ends came to 5 bases. Germline-derived CDR1 and CDR2 are SGHTA and FQGNSA. The CDR3 is CASSLYRNTEAFF. The CDR3 bases are TGTGCCAGCAGCTTATACAGGAACACTGAAGCTTTCTTT.

This clonotype was detected a few times. The chain has TRBV7-9 and TRBJ1-3, with D unclear. Between the trimmed V and J ends, which lost 2 bases and 1 base, there was a span of 9 bases. CDR1 is SEHNR, CDR2 FQNEAQ, per germline (reference sequence). The CDR3 is 15 residues long. CDR3 DNA: TGTGCCAGCAGCTTATCGGTAGGATCTGGAAACACCATATATTTT. Residues: CASSLSVGSGNTIYF.

In its sample, this clonotype was seen many times. This chain uses TRBV7-2 with TRBJ2-3; 8 bases map to TRBD1. CDR3 length equals 14 residues. J lost 0 bases, V lost 6 bases, and 2 bases had no gene match. CDR1 is SGHTA, CDR2 FQGNSA, per germline. CDR3 sequence reads: CASSWTGSTDTQYF. CDR3 coding DNA: TGTGCCAGCAGTTGGACAGGGAGCACAGATACGCAGTATTTT.

This clonotype has a handful of counts. The chain uses TRBV6-2 or TRBV6-3 and TRBJ2-7, with TRBD2 identical over 11 bases. The germline gives CDR1 MNHEY, CDR2 SVGEGT. CDR3 size: 14 residues. Trimming cost V 2 bases and J 6 bases; bases outside gene matches: 3. The DNA of the CDR3 is TGTGCCAGCAGTTACGGCCTAGCGGGAGGCGAGCAGTACGTC. Translating gives CASSYGLAGGEQYV.